These 9 T cell receptor beta chains share one sample of origin, sequenced in a study of cytomegalovirus exposure and HLA in healthy donors. Both 60 Vbeta primers and 13 Jbeta primers went into the PCR. Clones were read by immunoSEQ multiplex PCR, and TCRdb kept only the in-frame ones, dropping some. The table lists roughly 190,000 clones, about 80% of them singletons, with roughly 3.1% in the top ten. The specimen sequenced was PBMCs. Every receptor here comes from a man aged 35-49 years in good health and CMV-seropositive.

The J gene is TRBJ1-1, the V gene TRBV19; D gene uncertain. Germline V gene lookup returns CDR1 LNHDA and CDR2 SQIVND (reference sequence). V was pared by 1 base and J by 1 base, with 4 bases between. The CDR3 sequence is 13 residues long. DNA for the CDR3: TGTGCCAGTAGTATAGGTAAGAACACTGAAGCTTTCTTT. Translating it yields CASSIGKNTEAFF.

The V and J genes are TRBV2 and TRBJ1-1; TRBD1 agrees at 9 bases. The CDR3 is 14 amino acids. CDR1 is SNHLY and CDR2 is FYNNEI in the germline V gene. V trimming: 7 bases; J trimming: 7 bases; junction bases outside the gene matches: 10. In DNA form, the CDR3 reads TGTGCCAGCATTTCGGACAGGGGCAGAGATGAAGCTTTCTTT. This codes for CASISDRGRDEAFF.

The gene calls are TRBV30 and TRBJ1-5; unclear D gene. The CDR3 runs to 13 residues. Per the germline V gene, CDR1 is GTSNPN and CDR2 is SVGIG (reference sequence). V lost 2 bases, J lost 1 base, and 6 bases lay in between. The CDR3 region is CAWSFRSNQPQHF. The CDR3 DNA follows: TGTGCCTGGAGTTTTAGAAGCAATCAGCCCCAGCATTTT.

V and J are TRBV7-8 and TRBJ2-3; D is perhaps TRBD2 (6 bases). Trimming stripped 4 bases from V and 3 bases from J, with 17 bases between. Germline V lookup: CDR1 SGHVS, CDR2 FQNEAQ. This CDR3 has 16 residues. CDR3 sequence reads: CASSSRLGGGTDTQYF. CDR3 nucleotides: TGTGCCAGCAGCTCAAGACTTGGGGGAGGAACAGATACGCAGTATTTT.

The chain links TRBV7-8 to TRBJ2-3, with a weak D call TRBD2 (5 bases). V shed 5 bases and J shed 4 bases, with 19 bases lying between them. This CDR3 is built from 16 residues. From germline, CDR1 is SGHVS and CDR2 FQNEAQ. In nucleotides, the CDR3 is TGTGCCAGCAGCGTTAGCGCATTGTGGGAGTCAGATACGCAGTATTTT. Protein product: CASSVSALWESDTQYF. Drawing the rest from reference TRBV7-8 and TRBJ2-3, the complete variable domain is GAGVSQSPRYKVAKRGQDVALRCDPISGHVSLFWYQQALGQGPEFLTYFQNEAQLDKSGLPSDRFFAERPEGSVSTLKIQRTQQEDSAVYLCASSVSALWESDTQYFGPGTRLTVL.

The rearrangement uses TRBV15 and TRBJ2-7; TRBD1 matches at 8 bases. Germline V CDR1 and CDR2: LNHNV, YYDKDF (reference sequence). J gave up 3 bases and V 3 bases, and 7 bases lay outside the gene matches. The length of the CDR3 is 15 residues. This CDR3 reads CATSRGQVGDYEQYF. Written as DNA, the CDR3 is TGTGCCACCAGCAGGGGACAGGTCGGGGACTACGAGCAGTACTTC.

CDR3 loop: CASSLTGPVLSGNTIYF. DNA of the CDR3: TGTGCCAGCAGCTTAACAGGACCCGTCCTCTCTGGAAACACCATATATTTT. The rearrangement joins TRBV7-9 to TRBJ1-3, with D possibly TRBD1 on 5 matching bases. Germline V gene sequence: CDR1 SEHNR, CDR2 FQNEAQ (reference sequence). The CDR3 has 17 residues. V was pared by 2 bases and J by 0 bases, with 14 bases between.

In this sample, this clone turned up a few times. The chain links TRBV7-8 to TRBJ1-3; D remains unclear. Germline V gene lookup returns CDR1 SGHVS and CDR2 FQNEAQ. This CDR3 comprises 12 residues. The V end was cut by 4 bases, the J end by 8 bases, with 9 bases between. This CDR3 reads CASSSGGDTIYF. For the CDR3, the DNA is TGTGCCAGCAGCTCCGGAGGAGACACCATATATTTT.

With respect to this clone: Relative to the germline gene, one junction end is altered; a read error may explain this. The chain carries TRBV6-1 and TRBJ2-7; possibly TRBD2 for D (6 bases). Germline CDR1 is MNHNS and CDR2 is SASEGT. CDR3 size: 15 residues. The CDR3 reads CANSEVRLARYEQYF. For the CDR3, the DNA is TGTGCCAACAGTGAAGTAAGGCTAGCGAGATACGAGCAGTACTTC.